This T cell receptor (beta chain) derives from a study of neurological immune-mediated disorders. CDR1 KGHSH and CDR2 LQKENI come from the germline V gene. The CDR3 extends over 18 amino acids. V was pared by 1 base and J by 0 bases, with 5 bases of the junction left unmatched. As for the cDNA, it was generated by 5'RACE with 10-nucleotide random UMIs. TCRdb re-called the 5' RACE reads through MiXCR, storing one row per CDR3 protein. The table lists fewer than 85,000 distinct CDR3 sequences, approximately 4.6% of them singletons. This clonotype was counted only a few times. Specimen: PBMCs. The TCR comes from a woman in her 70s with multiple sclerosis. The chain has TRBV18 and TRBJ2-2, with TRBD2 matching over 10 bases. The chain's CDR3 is CASSPRASGSSNTGELFF. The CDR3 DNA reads TGTGCCAGCTCACCACGGGCTAGCGGGAGCTCGAACACCGGGGAGCTGTTTTTT.